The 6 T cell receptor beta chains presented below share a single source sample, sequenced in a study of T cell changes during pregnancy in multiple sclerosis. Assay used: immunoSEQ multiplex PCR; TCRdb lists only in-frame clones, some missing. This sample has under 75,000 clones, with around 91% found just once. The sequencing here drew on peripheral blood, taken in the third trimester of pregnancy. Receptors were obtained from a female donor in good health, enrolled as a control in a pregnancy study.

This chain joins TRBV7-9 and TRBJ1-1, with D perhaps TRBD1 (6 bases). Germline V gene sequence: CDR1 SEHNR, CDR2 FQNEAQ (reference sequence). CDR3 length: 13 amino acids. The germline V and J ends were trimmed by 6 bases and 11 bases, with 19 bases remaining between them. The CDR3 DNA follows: TGTGCCAGCAGTCAAACAGGGACCTTGGGCGCTTTCTTT. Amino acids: CASSQTGTLGAFF.

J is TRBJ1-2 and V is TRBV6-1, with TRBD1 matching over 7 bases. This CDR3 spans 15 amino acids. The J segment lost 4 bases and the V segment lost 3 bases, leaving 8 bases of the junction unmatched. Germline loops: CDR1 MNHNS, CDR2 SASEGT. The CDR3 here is CASSDRGQAFYGYTF. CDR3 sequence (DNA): TGTGCCAGCAGTGACCGAGGACAGGCTTTCTATGGCTACACCTTC.

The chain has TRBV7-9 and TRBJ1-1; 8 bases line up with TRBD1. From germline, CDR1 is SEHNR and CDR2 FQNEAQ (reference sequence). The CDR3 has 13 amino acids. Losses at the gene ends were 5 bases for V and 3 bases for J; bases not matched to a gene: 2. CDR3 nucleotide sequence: TGTGCCAGCAGCCCACAGGGGGACACTGAAGCTTTCTTT. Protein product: CASSPQGDTEAFF.

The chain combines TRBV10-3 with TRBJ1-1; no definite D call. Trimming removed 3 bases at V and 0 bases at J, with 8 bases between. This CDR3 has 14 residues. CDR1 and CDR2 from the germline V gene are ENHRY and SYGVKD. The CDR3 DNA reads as TGTGCCATCAGTGATGGAGGGATGAACACTGAAGCTTTCTTT. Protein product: CAISDGGMNTEAFF.

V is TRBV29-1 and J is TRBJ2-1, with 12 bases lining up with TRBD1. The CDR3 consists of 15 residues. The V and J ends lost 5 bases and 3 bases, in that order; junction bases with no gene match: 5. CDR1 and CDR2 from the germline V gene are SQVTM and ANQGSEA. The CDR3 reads CSVKGDRGHYNEQFF. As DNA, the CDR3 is TGCAGCGTTAAGGGGGACAGGGGGCACTACAATGAGCAGTTCTTC.

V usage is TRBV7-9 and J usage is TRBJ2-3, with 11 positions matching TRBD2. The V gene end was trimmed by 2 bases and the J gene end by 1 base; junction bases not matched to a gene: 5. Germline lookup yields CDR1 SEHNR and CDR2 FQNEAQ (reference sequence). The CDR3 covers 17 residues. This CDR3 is CASSLLGLAARTDTQYF. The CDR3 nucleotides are TGTGCCAGCAGCTTATTGGGACTAGCGGCCCGCACAGATACGCAGTATTTT. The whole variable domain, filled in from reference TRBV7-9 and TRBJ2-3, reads DTGVSQNPRHKITKRGQNVTFRCDPISEHNRLYWYRQTLGQGPEFLTYFQNEAQLEKSRLLSDRFSAERPKGSFSTLEIQRTEQGDSAMYLCASSLLGLAARTDTQYFGPGTRLTVL.